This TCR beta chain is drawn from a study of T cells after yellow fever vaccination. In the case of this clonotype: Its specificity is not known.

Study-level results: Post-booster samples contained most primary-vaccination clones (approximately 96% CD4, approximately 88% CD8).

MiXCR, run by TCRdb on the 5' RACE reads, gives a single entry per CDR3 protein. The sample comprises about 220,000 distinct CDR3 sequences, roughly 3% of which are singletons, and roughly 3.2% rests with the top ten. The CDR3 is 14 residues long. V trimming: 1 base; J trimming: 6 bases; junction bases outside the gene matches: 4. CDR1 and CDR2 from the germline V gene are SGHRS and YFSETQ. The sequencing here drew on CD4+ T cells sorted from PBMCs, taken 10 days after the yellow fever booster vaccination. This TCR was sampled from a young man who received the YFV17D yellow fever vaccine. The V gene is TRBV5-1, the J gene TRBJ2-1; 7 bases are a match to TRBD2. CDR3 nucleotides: TGCGCCAGCAGCTTGTGGTCGGGGGGCAATGAGCAGTTCTTC. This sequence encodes CASSLWSGGNEQFF.